The 26 T cell receptor beta chains listed next were all sequenced from one sample in a study of shared clonotypes between healthy human individuals. Profiled with immunoSEQ multiplex PCR; TCRdb holds only in-frame clones, not every one. The sample consists of 2 million to 2.5 million clones, almost 96% of them appearing once. Sequenced material: naive CD4+ T cells sorted from blood. Sample subset: CD45RA+ positively selected. These receptors all come from a man between 18 and 29 years old in good health.

This chain joins TRBV7-9 and TRBJ1-4, with unresolved D. V dropped 5 bases and J dropped 5 bases, with 18 bases sitting between them. Germline CDR1 and CDR2: SEHNR and FQNEAQ (reference sequence). The CDR3 is 16 amino acids. The DNA of the CDR3 is TGTGCCAGCAGCGGATTTAGAGGCGGGCGAAATGAAAAACTGTTTTTT. Protein sequence: CASSGFRGGRNEKLFF. Full variable domain (rest looked up from reference TRBV7-9 and TRBJ1-4): DTGVSQNPRHKITKRGQNVTFRCDPISEHNRLYWYRQTLGQGPEFLTYFQNEAQLEKSRLLSDRFSAERPKGSFSTLEIQRTEQGDSAMYLCASSGFRGGRNEKLFFGSGTQLSVL.

This chain joins TRBV7-9 and TRBJ1-6; D perhaps matches TRBD1 (5 bases). The CDR3 runs to 14 residues. V was shortened by 4 bases and J by 7 bases, with 11 bases between the two germline ends. In germline, CDR1 is SEHNR, CDR2 FQNEAQ (reference sequence). The CDR3 loop reads CASSSSGYNSPLHF. CDR3 nucleotide sequence: TGTGCCAGCAGCTCCTCAGGGTACAATTCACCCCTCCACTTT.

The chain recombines TRBV28 with TRBJ1-5; 7 bases agree with TRBD1. V was clipped by 6 bases and J by 7 bases; unmatched bases: 12. The CDR3 is 15 amino acids. In germline, CDR1 is MDHEN, CDR2 SYDVKM. CDR3 DNA sequence: TGTGCCAGCAGACCAAACAGGGGCGGAAGGCAGCCCCAGCATTTT. Translating gives CASRPNRGGRQPQHF.

This chain joins TRBV6-6 and TRBJ1-5; maybe TRBD1 (5 bases). V was shortened by 6 bases and J by 2 bases, with 14 bases between the two germline ends. Germline V gives CDR1 MNHNY, CDR2 SVGAGI (reference sequence). The length of the CDR3 is 15 residues. CDR3: CASRPGQNGNQPQHF. For the CDR3, the DNA is TGTGCCAGCAGACCCGGACAAAATGGCAATCAGCCCCAGCATTTT.

The chain carries TRBV29-1 and TRBJ1-4, with D uncertain. Germline loops: CDR1 SQVTM, CDR2 ANQGSEA. CDR3 length: 13 residues. Between the trimmed V and J ends, which lost 6 bases and 7 bases, there was a span of 15 bases. CDR3 sequence reads: CSVGLNPGEKLFF. The CDR3, as DNA: TGCAGCGTCGGACTGAATCCGGGTGAAAAACTGTTTTTT.

The DNA for the CDR3 is TGTGCCAGCAGCCAAGAGGGGACTAGACGGAATGAGCAGTTCTTC. This translates into CASSQEGTRRNEQFF. This chain joins TRBV4-2 and TRBJ2-1, with 8 positions matching TRBD2. The CDR3 is made up of 15 amino acids. Germline values: CDR1 LGHNA, CDR2 YNFKEQ. V lost 0 bases, J lost 7 bases, and 5 bases stayed unmatched.

The V call is TRBV11-2, the J call TRBJ2-5; possibly TRBD1 for D (8 bases). The germline V gene encodes CDR1 SGHAT and CDR2 FQNNGV. The CDR3 totals 16 residues. V shed 3 bases and J shed 1 base, with 15 bases lying between them. CDR3 coding DNA: TGTGCCAGCAGCTTTACAGGGGGGAGGGGCCAAGAGACCCAGTACTTC. Its translation is CASSFTGGRGQETQYF.

This clone showed up just once. The chain has TRBV5-1 and TRBJ1-1; a possible D gene is TRBD1 (5 bases). The CDR3 runs 15 residues. Deletions cut 0 bases from V and 0 bases from J, with 9 bases between. The germline CDR1 and CDR2 sequences are SGHRS and YFSETQ. The CDR3 region has the DNA TGCGCCAGCAGCTTGGAGGGGAATTTGAACACTGAAGCTTTCTTT. Encoded protein: CASSLEGNLNTEAFF.

The V call is TRBV6-1, the J call TRBJ2-5, with a weak D call TRBD1 (5 bases). The CDR3 spans 13 residues. Trimming shortened V by 3 bases and J by 5 bases, and 10 bases separated the two germline ends. Germline V gives CDR1 MNHNS, CDR2 SASEGT. Written as DNA, the CDR3 is TGTGCCAGCAGTGATCACAGGAGCGAGACCCAGTACTTC. This gives the protein CASSDHRSETQYF.

The chain employs TRBV5-4 and TRBJ1-4; D perhaps matches TRBD1 (6 bases). V gave up 4 bases and J gave up 3 bases, with 16 bases separating them. The CDR3 contains 16 residues. Germline CDR1 is SGHNT and CDR2 is YYREEE (reference sequence). The CDR3 DNA reads as TGTGCCAGCAGCAACACCAGGGGAAGTCCTAATGAAAAACTGTTTTTT. This translates into CASSNTRGSPNEKLFF. Based on the CDR3 plus reference TRBV5-4 and TRBJ1-4, the full variable domain is ETGVTQSPTHLIKTRGQQVTLRCSSQSGHNTVSWYQQALGQGPQFIFQYYREEENGRGNFPPRFSGLQFPNYSSELNVNALELDDSALYLCASSNTRGSPNEKLFFGSGTQLSVL.

This rearrangement joins TRBV5-1 to TRBJ2-7; weak D call: TRBD2 (7 bases). V lost 0 bases and J 2 bases, leaving 15 bases between the germline ends. CDR3 size: 16 residues. CDR1 is SGHRS, CDR2 YFSETQ, per germline. The CDR3 region has the DNA TGCGCCAGCAGCTTGGAGGGGGGGGGACCCACCTACGAGCAGTACTTC. Its protein is CASSLEGGGPTYEQYF.

The CDR3 sequence: CASSPQGYNSPLHF. CDR3 nucleotide sequence: TGTGCCAGCAGTCCTCAGGGATATAATTCACCCCTCCACTTT. The V and J genes are TRBV27 and TRBJ1-6; D might be TRBD1 (5 bases). The CDR3 loop spans 14 amino acids. With 5 bases removed from V and 4 bases from J, the gap between germline ends came to 9 bases. CDR1 is MNHEY and CDR2 is SMNVEV in the germline V gene (reference sequence).

This chain connects TRBV4-1 to TRBJ2-5; maybe TRBD2 (5 bases). Germline CDR1 is MGHRA and CDR2 is YSYEKL. This CDR3 is built from 15 residues. V lost 0 bases, J lost 5 bases, and 13 bases lay in between. DNA of the CDR3: TGCGCCAGCAGCCAAGAGAGAGGGCACGTCGAGACCCAGTACTTC. This encodes CASSQERGHVETQYF.

The rearrangement uses TRBV7-2 and TRBJ2-7; 9 nucleotides match TRBD2. From germline, CDR1 is SGHTA and CDR2 FQGNSA. V shed 1 base, J shed 5 bases, and the junction held 6 bases outside the gene matches. This CDR3 has 15 amino acids. The CDR3, as DNA: TGTGCCAGCAGCTTAGGTAGCGGGAGTCCCAACGAGCAGTACTTC. It is translated as CASSLGSGSPNEQYF.

The chain employs TRBV5-6 and TRBJ2-7; 9 bases map to TRBD2. Per germline, CDR1 SGHDT and CDR2 YYEEEE. Germline trimming cut 1 base from V and 3 bases from J; bases unmatched to any gene: 11. The CDR3 spans 17 residues. The CDR3 region has the DNA TGTGCCAGCAGCTTGCCGCCTAGCGGGGCGGGAGGCTACGAGCAGTACTTC. The encoded protein is CASSLPPSGAGGYEQYF. The variable domain in full, with the rest retrieved from reference TRBV5-6 and TRBJ2-7, is DAGVTQSPTHLIKTRGQQVTLRCSPKSGHDTVSWYQQALGQGPQFIFQYYEEEERQRGNFPDRFSGHQFPNYSSELNVNALLLGDSALYLCASSLPPSGAGGYEQYFGPGTRLTVT.

Turning to this clone: Other DNA sequences within the sample encode an identical CDR3. V and J are TRBV7-9 and TRBJ1-1, with D hard to call. With 0 bases removed from V and 6 bases from J, the gap between germline ends came to 5 bases. Per germline, CDR1 SEHNR and CDR2 FQNEAQ (reference sequence). The CDR3 spans 12 residues. The CDR3 here is CASSLARAEAFF. CDR3 DNA: TGTGCCAGCAGCTTAGCCCGGGCTGAAGCTTTCTTT.

This chain connects TRBV4-3 to TRBJ2-7, with 11 bases matching TRBD2. V shed 0 bases and J 0 bases; nucleotides not matched to a gene: 4. Germline V lookup: CDR1 LGHNA, CDR2 YSLEER. This CDR3 contains 17 residues. The CDR3 loop is CASSQDRTSGSSYEQYF. The CDR3 nucleotides read TGCGCCAGCAGCCAAGATAGAACTAGCGGGAGCTCCTACGAGCAGTACTTC.

The chain joins TRBV18 to TRBJ2-6; 7 positions agree with TRBD2. Germline assignment: CDR1 KGHSH and CDR2 LQKENI. The J segment lost 0 bases and the V segment lost 6 bases, leaving 2 bases of the junction unmatched. The CDR3 is 15 residues long. Here the CDR3 reads CASSGRASGANVLTF. The CDR3 DNA reads TGTGCCAGCTCGGGGAGGGCCTCTGGGGCCAACGTCCTGACTTTC.

A single count supports this clone. The chain couples TRBV5-1 to TRBJ1-6; 7 bases are shared with TRBD1. Germline V gives CDR1 SGHRS, CDR2 YFSETQ. V shed 4 bases and J 7 bases; nucleotides not matched to a gene: 5. The CDR3 runs 14 residues. The CDR3 region has the DNA TGCGCCAGCAGCCCAGGGGGTTACAATTCACCCCTCCACTTT. Protein: CASSPGGYNSPLHF.

About this clone: This specimen includes other DNA sequences encoding the same CDR3. This rearrangement joins TRBV5-4 to TRBJ2-7; 9 nucleotides line up with TRBD2. The length of the CDR3 is 13 residues. The germline V gene has CDR1 SGHNT and CDR2 YYREEE (reference sequence). Trimming cost V 3 bases and J 4 bases; bases outside gene matches: 2. The CDR3 nucleotides read TGTGCCAGCAGCTCCGGACTAGCGTACGAGCAGTACTTC. Protein: CASSSGLAYEQYF. The whole variable domain, filled in from reference TRBV5-4 and TRBJ2-7, reads ETGVTQSPTHLIKTRGQQVTLRCSSQSGHNTVSWYQQALGQGPQFIFQYYREEENGRGNFPPRFSGLQFPNYSSELNVNALELDDSALYLCASSSGLAYEQYFGPGTRLTVT.

In the case of this clone: The identical CDR3 is also encoded by other nucleotide sequences in the sample. The chain has TRBV7-2 and TRBJ2-3; 13 nucleotides align to TRBD2. The V segment lost 6 bases and the J segment 4 bases; nucleotides outside the gene matches: 4. CDR3 length: 15 residues. From germline, CDR1 is SGHTA and CDR2 FQGNSA. In nucleotides, the CDR3 is TGTGCCAGCAGTTCCGGACTAGCGGGAGCAGATACGCAGTATTTT. This gives the protein CASSSGLAGADTQYF.

The CDR3 nucleotides are TGTGCCAGCAGCTTAGAGGGGAATCCACGCACTGAAGCTTTCTTT. Its protein product is CASSLEGNPRTEAFF. The chain is built from TRBV7-2 and TRBJ1-1, with D possibly being TRBD1 (5 bases). CDR3 length: 15 amino acids. V was shortened by 1 base and J by 4 bases, with 13 bases between the two germline ends. Germline assignment: CDR1 SGHTA and CDR2 FQGNSA. Supplemented by reference TRBV7-2 and TRBJ1-1, the full variable domain reads GAGVSQSPSNKVTEKGKDVELRCDPISGHTALYWYRQSLGQGLEFLIYFQGNSAPDKSGLPSDRFSAERTGGSVSTLTIQRTQQEDSAVYLCASSLEGNPRTEAFFGQGTRLTVV.

This clone occurred once. The gene calls are TRBV28 and TRBJ1-2; D perhaps matches TRBD1 (5 bases). Trimming left V 3 bases short and J 1 base short, with 18 bases between. The CDR3 is 17 residues long. CDR1 and CDR2 (germline): MDHEN, SYDVKM. The CDR3 here is CASSLMGLSANNYGYTF. In DNA form, the CDR3 reads TGTGCCAGCAGTTTGATGGGGCTTTCAGCTAATAACTATGGCTACACCTTC.

V and J are TRBV6-5 and TRBJ2-7; tentatively, D is TRBD1 or TRBD2 (5 bases each). Germline lookup yields CDR1 MNHEY and CDR2 SVGAGI. The CDR3 is made up of 12 amino acids. The V gene lost 6 bases and the J gene lost 6 bases, with 12 bases spanning the gap. DNA of the CDR3: TGTGCCAGCAGGTCCATAGGGACCGAGCAGTACTTC. This gives the protein CASRSIGTEQYF.

The chain links TRBV5-1 to TRBJ2-5, with D perhaps matching TRBD2 (8 bases). Germline V lookup: CDR1 SGHRS, CDR2 YFSETQ. Deletions cut 4 bases from V and 7 bases from J, with 32 bases between. The CDR3 contains 19 residues. CDR3 nucleotides: TGCGCCAGCAGCCCGGGACTAGAGGGGGCAGACCTTAGGGAACGGACCCAGTACTTC. As protein: CASSPGLEGADLRERTQYF.

The rearrangement joins TRBV5-1 to TRBJ1-1; tentative D call: TRBD1 (5 bases). V gave up 1 base and J gave up 0 bases, with 22 bases separating them. The CDR3 has 19 residues. Germline CDR1 SGHRS, CDR2 YFSETQ. The CDR3, as DNA: TGCGCCAGCAGCTTGATTACAGGACCTCTTTATCTTATGAACACTGAAGCTTTCTTT. It yields the protein CASSLITGPLYLMNTEAFF.